This T cell receptor beta chain came from a study of monozygotic twins with inflammatory bowel disease. This CDR3 is built from 19 residues. The germline gives CDR1 MNHEY, CDR2 SVGAGI. As concerns this clonotype: Its target is not known.

Study-wide results and caveats: Using the inverse Simpson index, IBD patients had lower TCRbeta diversity than healthy co-twins.

Per sample, reverse transcription was split into eight reactions. A template switching step added UMIs, each with a 6-nucleotide sample barcode. Nested PCRs of roughly 17 and 9 cycles, two in total, were run on TCRalpha and TCRbeta cDNA. Reprocessing the 5' RACE reads, TCRdb reports a single entry for every CDR3 protein and omits DNA. The sample's table shows approximately 160,000 distinct CDR3 sequences. J is TRBJ1-5 and V is TRBV6-5; TCRdb proposes TRBD1, but this gene call is untestable without DNA. The sequence was collected from a human donor with ulcerative colitis or Crohn's disease, or a healthy co-twin of an affected twin (not recorded which). Material: blood. CDR3 region: CASSYSASGTGAPNQPQHF.